These T cell receptor beta chains were read from a single sample in a study of immune evolution from preneoplasia to lung adenocarcinoma. Profiling relied on immunoSEQ multiplex PCR, and the TCRdb table lists in-frame clones only, not all of them. This sample has several thousand clones; approximately 80% occur once, and the top ten carry about 6.5%. The sequenced material came from FFPE adjacent normal lung tissue. All receptors come from a person in their sixties or seventies with lung adenocarcinoma. The CDR3 runs from the conserved cysteine through the conserved F or W. Each record gives: J gene, D gene, clone size, V gene, CDR3 DNA, CDR3 protein. D genes are given only for firm matches. Clone sizes are given selectively: once, few, many, or a class where the clone is expanded.

j_gene: TRBJ2-7
d_gene: -
abundance: -
v_gene: TRBV11-2
CDR3nt: TGTGCCAGCAGCTTAGGACTATCCGGCCACGAGCAGTACTTC
CDR3aa: CASSLGLSGHEQYF

j_gene: TRBJ2-2
d_gene: -
abundance: -
v_gene: TRBV6-5
CDR3nt: TGTGCCAGCAGTTACTCGTGGACAGCGAACACCGGGGAGCTGTTTTTT
CDR3aa: CASSYSWTANTGELFF

j_gene: TRBJ2-2
d_gene: TRBD2
abundance: -
v_gene: TRBV14
CDR3nt: TGTGCCAGCAGCCCGGCCAGCGGCCTAGCGGGAGGGAACACCGGGGAGCTGTTTTTT
CDR3aa: CASSPASGLAGGNTGELFF

j_gene: TRBJ1-4
d_gene: -
abundance: medium-sized
v_gene: TRBV6-5
CDR3nt: TGTGCCAGCAGTTCAACCCCACGAGGGGAAAAACTGTTTTTT
CDR3aa: CASSSTPRGEKLFF

j_gene: TRBJ2-1
d_gene: -
abundance: -
v_gene: TRBV2
CDR3nt: TGTGCCAGCAGTCGACCCGGGACTCCTAGCCTGTTCTTC
CDR3aa: CASSRPGTPSLFF

j_gene: TRBJ2-1
d_gene: -
abundance: once
v_gene: TRBV7-8
CDR3nt: TGTGCCAGCAGCTTCGACAGAACCTACAATGAGCAGTTCTTC
CDR3aa: CASSFDRTYNEQFF

j_gene: TRBJ2-7
d_gene: -
abundance: -
v_gene: TRBV18
CDR3nt: TGTGCCAGCTCACCTCGCGAGGACGAGCAGTACTTC
CDR3aa: CASSPREDEQYF

j_gene: TRBJ1-2
d_gene: -
abundance: large
v_gene: TRBV30
CDR3nt: TGTGCCTGGAGACCGGTGACAGGTGGCTACACCTTC
CDR3aa: CAWRPVTGGYTF

j_gene: TRBJ2-5
d_gene: -
abundance: -
v_gene: TRBV29-1
CDR3nt: TGCAGCGTTGAGTCTCGGGGGCGGATCGGGACCCAGTACTTC
CDR3aa: CSVESRGRIGTQYF

j_gene: TRBJ2-5
d_gene: -
abundance: once
v_gene: TRBV2
CDR3nt: TGTGCCAGCAGTGAACTAGAAGGAGAGACCCAGTACTTC
CDR3aa: CASSELEGETQYF

j_gene: TRBJ2-5
d_gene: TRBD1
abundance: -
v_gene: TRBV2
CDR3nt: TGTGCCAGCAGTGCTGGACAGGGAGAAAGTGAGACCCAGTACTTC
CDR3aa: CASSAGQGESETQYF

j_gene: TRBJ1-2
d_gene: TRBD1
abundance: -
v_gene: TRBV7-8
CDR3nt: TGTGCCAGCAGCTTTGACAGGGATGGCTATGGCTACACCTTC
CDR3aa: CASSFDRDGYGYTF

j_gene: TRBJ2-5
d_gene: -
abundance: -
v_gene: TRBV18
CDR3nt: TGTGCCAGCTCACTGACCCAGAAGGAGACCCAGTACTTC
CDR3aa: CASSLTQKETQYF

j_gene: TRBJ2-5
d_gene: TRBD2
abundance: -
v_gene: TRBV5-6
CDR3nt: TGTGCCAGCAGCTTGGTGCTAGCGGGCTACCAAGAGACCCAGTACTTC
CDR3aa: CASSLVLAGYQETQYF

j_gene: TRBJ2-1
d_gene: -
abundance: once
v_gene: TRBV25-1
CDR3nt: TGTGCCAGCAGTGTTCATGGTAAAAATGAGCAGTTCTTC
CDR3aa: CASSVHGKNEQFF

j_gene: TRBJ2-1
d_gene: TRBD2
abundance: -
v_gene: TRBV11-2
CDR3nt: TGTGCCAGCAGCTTAGATGGTGGGAGGGCCTACAATGAGCAGTTCTTC
CDR3aa: CASSLDGGRAYNEQFF

j_gene: TRBJ2-3
d_gene: -
abundance: once
v_gene: TRBV6-5
CDR3nt: TGTGCCAGCAGGACAGGTTATAGCACAGATACGCAGTATTTT
CDR3aa: CASRTGYSTDTQYF

j_gene: TRBJ2-3
d_gene: TRBD2
abundance: -
v_gene: TRBV29-1
CDR3nt: TGCAGCGTTGAAACGGGACTAGTCCGAGATACGCAGTATTTT
CDR3aa: CSVETGLVRDTQYF

j_gene: TRBJ2-3
d_gene: -
abundance: -
v_gene: TRBV5-1
CDR3nt: TGCGCCAGCAGCGCCGGGACCGACACAGATACGCAGTATTTT
CDR3aa: CASSAGTDTDTQYF

j_gene: TRBJ2-1
d_gene: TRBD2
abundance: -
v_gene: TRBV9
CDR3nt: TGTGCCAGCAGCTCCGGACTAGCCAACTACAATGAGCAGTTCTTC
CDR3aa: CASSSGLANYNEQFF

j_gene: TRBJ1-2
d_gene: -
abundance: -
v_gene: TRBV27
CDR3nt: TGTGCCAGCAGTTGGGGGGCGGAAAACTATGGCTACACCTTC
CDR3aa: CASSWGAENYGYTF

j_gene: TRBJ2-1
d_gene: -
abundance: -
v_gene: TRBV7-9
CDR3nt: TGTGCCAGCAGCTTTTGGCGGGGAAACAATGAGCAGTTCTTC
CDR3aa: CASSFWRGNNEQFF

j_gene: TRBJ2-3
d_gene: -
abundance: -
v_gene: TRBV11-3
CDR3nt: TGTGCCAGCAGCTCCAGGGGCACAGATACGCAGTATTTT
CDR3aa: CASSSRGTDTQYF

j_gene: TRBJ2-1
d_gene: TRBD1
abundance: few
v_gene: TRBV19
CDR3nt: TGTGCCAGTAGTATGAAGACAGGGCCTAGTGAGCAGTTCTTC
CDR3aa: CASSMKTGPSEQFF

j_gene: TRBJ1-1
d_gene: TRBD1
abundance: -
v_gene: TRBV5-1
CDR3nt: TGCGCCAGCAGCCTTGGACAGGGGGCTGAAGCTTTCTTT
CDR3aa: CASSLGQGAEAFF

j_gene: TRBJ2-6
d_gene: -
abundance: -
v_gene: TRBV7-3
CDR3nt: TGTGCCAGCAGCTTAGACTCAGGCTCTGGGGCCAACGTCCTGACTTTC
CDR3aa: CASSLDSGSGANVLTF

j_gene: TRBJ2-5
d_gene: TRBD1
abundance: -
v_gene: TRBV11-2
CDR3nt: TGTGCCAGCAGCTTATGGCCGGGACAGCTTGGGGAGACCCAGTACTTC
CDR3aa: CASSLWPGQLGETQYF

j_gene: TRBJ2-5
d_gene: -
abundance: -
v_gene: TRBV28
CDR3nt: TGTGCCAGCAGTCCTACCACGGACAGAGATCAAGAGACCCAGTACTTC
CDR3aa: CASSPTTDRDQETQYF

j_gene: TRBJ2-3
d_gene: -
abundance: -
v_gene: TRBV20-1
CDR3nt: TGCAGTGCTAGACGAAGGGATACGCAGTATTTT
CDR3aa: CSARRRDTQYF